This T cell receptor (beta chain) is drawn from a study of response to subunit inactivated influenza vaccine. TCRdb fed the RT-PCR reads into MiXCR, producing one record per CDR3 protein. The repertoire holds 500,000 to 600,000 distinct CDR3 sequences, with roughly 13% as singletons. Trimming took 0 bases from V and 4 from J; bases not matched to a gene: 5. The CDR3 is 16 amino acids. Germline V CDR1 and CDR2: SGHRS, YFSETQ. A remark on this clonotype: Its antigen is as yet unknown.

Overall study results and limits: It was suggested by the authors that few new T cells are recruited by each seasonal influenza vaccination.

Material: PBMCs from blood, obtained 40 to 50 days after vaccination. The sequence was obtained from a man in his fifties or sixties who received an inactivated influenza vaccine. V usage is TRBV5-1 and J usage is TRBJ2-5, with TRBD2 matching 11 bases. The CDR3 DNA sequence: TGCGCCAGCAGCTTGGGTCGTACTAGCGGGAGAGAGACCCAGTACTTC. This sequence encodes CASSLGRTSGRETQYF.